This T cell receptor beta chain originates from a study of T cell responses to AZD1222 COVID-19 vaccine. Germline values: CDR1 LGHDT, CDR2 YNNKEL (reference sequence). V was cut by 0 bases and J by 7 bases, with 12 bases left in between. This CDR3 contains 14 residues. The data were produced by immunoSEQ multiplex PCR, yet TCRdb's version contains in-frame clones alone and is incomplete. The sample contains approximately 68,000 clones, roughly 91% of which appear only once. The origin of this receptor is an adult who received the MenACWY meningococcal vaccine as a control. The V call is TRBV3-1 (or the pseudogene TRBV3-2), the J call TRBJ2-5; D not resolved. Material: peripheral blood, obtained 28 days after the second dose of the MenACWY control vaccine. CDR3 DNA: TGTGCCAGCAGCCAAGAGGTCGTTATTGCGACCCAGTACTTC. Its translation is CASSQEVVIATQYF.